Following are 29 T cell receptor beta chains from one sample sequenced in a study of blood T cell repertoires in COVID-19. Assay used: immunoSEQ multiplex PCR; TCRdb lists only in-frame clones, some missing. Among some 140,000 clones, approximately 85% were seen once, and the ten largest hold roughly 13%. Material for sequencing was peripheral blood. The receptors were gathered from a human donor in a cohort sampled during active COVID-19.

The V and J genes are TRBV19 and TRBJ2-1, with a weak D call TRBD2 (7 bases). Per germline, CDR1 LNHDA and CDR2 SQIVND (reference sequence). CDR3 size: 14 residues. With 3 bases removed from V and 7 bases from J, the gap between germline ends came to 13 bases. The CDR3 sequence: CASSMGGPFNEQFF. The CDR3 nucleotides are TGTGCCAGTAGTATGGGGGGGCCGTTTAATGAGCAGTTCTTC.

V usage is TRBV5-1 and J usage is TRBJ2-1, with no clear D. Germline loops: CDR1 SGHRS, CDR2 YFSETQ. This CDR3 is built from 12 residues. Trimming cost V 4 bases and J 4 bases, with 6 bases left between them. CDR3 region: CASSLNYNEQFF. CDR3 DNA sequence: TGCGCCAGCAGCCTAAATTACAATGAGCAGTTCTTC. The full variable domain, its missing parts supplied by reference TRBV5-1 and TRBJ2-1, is KAGVTQTPRYLIKTRGQQVTLSCSPISGHRSVSWYQQTPGQGLQFLFEYFSETQRNKGNFPGRFSGRQFSNSRSEMNVSTLELGDSALYLCASSLNYNEQFFGPGTRLTVL.

CDR3 in amino acids: CATSRDRQVNQPQHF. In nucleotides, the CDR3 is TGTGCCACCAGCAGAGATAGACAAGTCAATCAGCCCCAGCATTTT. The genes are TRBV15 and TRBJ1-5, with D unresolved. The CDR3 consists of 15 residues. V lost 0 bases, J lost 3 bases, and 9 bases lay in between. Germline V gives CDR1 LNHNV, CDR2 YYDKDF (reference sequence).

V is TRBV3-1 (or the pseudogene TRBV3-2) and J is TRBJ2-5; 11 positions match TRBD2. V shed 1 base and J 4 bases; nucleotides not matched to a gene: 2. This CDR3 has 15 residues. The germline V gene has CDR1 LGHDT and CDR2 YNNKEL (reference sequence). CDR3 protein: CASSQASGGPETQYF. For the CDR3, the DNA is TGTGCCAGCAGCCAAGCTAGCGGGGGGCCAGAGACCCAGTACTTC.

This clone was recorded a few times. CDR3 DNA sequence: TGTGCCAGCAGGGGCGGCAGGGTAACAGATACGCAGTATTTT. Protein sequence: CASRGGRVTDTQYF. The rearrangement uses TRBV7-9 and TRBJ2-3, with D possibly being TRBD1 (5 bases). The length of the CDR3 is 14 residues. Looked up from germline, CDR1 is SEHNR and CDR2 is FQNEAQ (reference sequence). With 6 bases removed from V and 3 bases from J, the gap between germline ends came to 13 bases.

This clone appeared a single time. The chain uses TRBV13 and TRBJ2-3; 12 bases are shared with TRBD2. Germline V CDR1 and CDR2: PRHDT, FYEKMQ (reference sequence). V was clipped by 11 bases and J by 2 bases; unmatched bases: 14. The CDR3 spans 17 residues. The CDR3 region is CACMWLAGGKNTDTQYF. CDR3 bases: TGTGCCTGCATGTGGCTAGCGGGGGGGAAAAACACAGATACGCAGTATTTT.

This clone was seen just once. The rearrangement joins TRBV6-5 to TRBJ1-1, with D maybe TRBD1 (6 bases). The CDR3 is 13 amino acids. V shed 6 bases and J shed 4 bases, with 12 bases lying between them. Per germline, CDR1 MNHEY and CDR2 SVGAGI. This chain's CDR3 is CASSPHRATEAFF. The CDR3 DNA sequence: TGTGCCAGCAGCCCACACAGGGCCACTGAAGCTTTCTTT.

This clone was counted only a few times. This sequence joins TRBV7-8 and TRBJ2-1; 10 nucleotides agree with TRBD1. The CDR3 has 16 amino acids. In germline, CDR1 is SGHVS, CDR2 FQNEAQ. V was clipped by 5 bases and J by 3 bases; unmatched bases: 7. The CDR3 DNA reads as TGTGCCAGCAGCAGAGACGGGACAGGGGTCTACAATGAGCAGTTCTTC. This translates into CASSRDGTGVYNEQFF. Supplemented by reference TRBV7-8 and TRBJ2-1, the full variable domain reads GAGVSQSPRYKVAKRGQDVALRCDPISGHVSLFWYQQALGQGPEFLTYFQNEAQLDKSGLPSDRFFAERPEGSVSTLKIQRTQQEDSAVYLCASSRDGTGVYNEQFFGPGTRLTVL.

CDR3 bases: TGTGCCTGGAGGCCCACAGGGGGAGCAGGCGGCTACACCTTC. Translated: CAWRPTGGAGGYTF. The chain carries TRBV30 and TRBJ1-2; 8 bases agree with TRBD1. This CDR3 is built from 14 residues. Trimming took 3 bases from V and 8 from J; bases not matched to a gene: 11. CDR1 and CDR2 (germline): GTSNPN, SVGIG (reference sequence).

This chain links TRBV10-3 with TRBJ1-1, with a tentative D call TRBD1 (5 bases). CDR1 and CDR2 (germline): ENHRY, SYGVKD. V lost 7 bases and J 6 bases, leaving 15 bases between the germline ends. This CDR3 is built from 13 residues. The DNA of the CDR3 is TGTGCCATCAATGGACAAGGGTCCGCTGAAGCTTTCTTT. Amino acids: CAINGQGSAEAFF.

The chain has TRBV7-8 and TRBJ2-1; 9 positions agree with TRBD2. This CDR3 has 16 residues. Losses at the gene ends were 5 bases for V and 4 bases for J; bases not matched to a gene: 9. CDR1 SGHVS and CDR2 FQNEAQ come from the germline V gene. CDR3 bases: TGTGCCAGCAGCATCCTCTCTAGCGGGGCTTACAATGAGCAGTTCTTC. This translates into CASSILSSGAYNEQFF.

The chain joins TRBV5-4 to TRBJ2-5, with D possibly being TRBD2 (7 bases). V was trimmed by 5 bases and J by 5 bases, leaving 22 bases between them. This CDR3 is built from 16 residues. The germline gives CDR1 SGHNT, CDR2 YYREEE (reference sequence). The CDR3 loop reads CASRRGGRLSTETQYF. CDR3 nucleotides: TGTGCCAGCAGAAGGGGGGGGAGGCTTTCGACCGAGACCCAGTACTTC.

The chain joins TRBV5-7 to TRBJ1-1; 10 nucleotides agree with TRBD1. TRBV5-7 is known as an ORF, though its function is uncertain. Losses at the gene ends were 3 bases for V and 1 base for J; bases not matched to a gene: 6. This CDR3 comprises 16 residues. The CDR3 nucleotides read TGTGCCAGCAGCTCACTGGGGACAGGGGCGAACACTGAAGCTTTCTTT. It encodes CASSSLGTGANTEAFF.

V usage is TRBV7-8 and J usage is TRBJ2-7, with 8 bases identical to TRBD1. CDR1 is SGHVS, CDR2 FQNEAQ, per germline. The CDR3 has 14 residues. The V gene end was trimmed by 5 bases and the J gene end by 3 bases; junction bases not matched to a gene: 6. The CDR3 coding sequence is TGTGCCAGCAGCCTAAGACAGGGGATCTACGAGCAGTACTTC. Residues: CASSLRQGIYEQYF.

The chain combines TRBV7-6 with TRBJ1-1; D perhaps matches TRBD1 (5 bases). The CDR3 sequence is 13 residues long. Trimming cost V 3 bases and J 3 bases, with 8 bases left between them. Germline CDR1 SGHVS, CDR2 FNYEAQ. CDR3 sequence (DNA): TGTGCCAGCAGCTTGACAGAGGACACTGAAGCTTTCTTT. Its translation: CASSLTEDTEAFF.

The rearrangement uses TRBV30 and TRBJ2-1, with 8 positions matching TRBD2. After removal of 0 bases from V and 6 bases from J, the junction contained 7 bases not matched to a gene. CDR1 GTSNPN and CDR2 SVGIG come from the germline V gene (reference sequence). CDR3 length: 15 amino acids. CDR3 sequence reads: CAWSVSSGGVNEQFF. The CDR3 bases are TGTGCCTGGAGTGTATCAAGCGGGGGCGTCAATGAGCAGTTCTTC. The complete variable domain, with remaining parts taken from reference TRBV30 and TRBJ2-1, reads SQTIHQWPATLVQPVGSPLSLECTVEGTSNPNLYWYRQAAGRGLQLLFYSVGIGQISSEVPQNLSASRPQDRQFILSSKKLLLSDSGFYLCAWSVSSGGVNEQFFGPGTRLTVL.

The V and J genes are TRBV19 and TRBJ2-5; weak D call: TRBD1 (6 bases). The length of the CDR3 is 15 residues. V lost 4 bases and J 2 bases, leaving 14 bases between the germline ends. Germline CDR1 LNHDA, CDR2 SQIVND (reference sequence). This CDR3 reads CASSTGTSRQETQYF. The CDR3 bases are TGTGCCAGTAGTACCGGGACATCCAGGCAAGAGACCCAGTACTTC.

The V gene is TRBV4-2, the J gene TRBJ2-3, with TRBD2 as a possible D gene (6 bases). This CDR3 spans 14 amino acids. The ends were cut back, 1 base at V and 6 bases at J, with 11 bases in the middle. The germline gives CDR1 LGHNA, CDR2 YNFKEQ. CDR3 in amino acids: CASSQGTIHDTQYF. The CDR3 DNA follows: TGTGCCAGCAGCCAAGGGACTATACACGATACGCAGTATTTT.

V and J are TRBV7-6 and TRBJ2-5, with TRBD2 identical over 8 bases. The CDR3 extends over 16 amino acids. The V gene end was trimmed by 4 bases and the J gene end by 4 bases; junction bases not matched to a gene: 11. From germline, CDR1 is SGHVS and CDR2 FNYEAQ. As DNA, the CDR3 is TGTGCCAGCAGCTCCAGGACTAGCATTGTCCTAGAGACCCAGTACTTC. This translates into CASSSRTSIVLETQYF. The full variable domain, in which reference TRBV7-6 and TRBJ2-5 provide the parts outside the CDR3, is GAGVSQSPRYKVTKRGQDVALRCDPISGHVSLYWYRQALGQGPEFLTYFNYEAQQDKSGLPNDRFSAERPEGSISTLTIQRTEQRDSAMYRCASSSRTSIVLETQYFGPGTRLLVL.

The chain's CDR3 is CASRWFGQGFGELFF. DNA of the CDR3: TGTGCCAGCAGATGGTTCGGACAGGGATTTGGGGAGCTGTTTTTT. The V call is TRBV7-9, the J call TRBJ2-2; 8 bases map to TRBD1. Looked up from germline, CDR1 is SEHNR and CDR2 is FQNEAQ (reference sequence). V lost 6 bases and J lost 8; bases outside the gene matches: 11. This CDR3 spans 15 amino acids.

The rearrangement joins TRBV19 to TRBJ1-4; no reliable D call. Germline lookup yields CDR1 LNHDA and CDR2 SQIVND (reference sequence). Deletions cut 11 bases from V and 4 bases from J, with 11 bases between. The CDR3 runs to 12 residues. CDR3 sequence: CAGSSNNEKLFF. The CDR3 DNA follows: TGTGCCGGCAGTAGTAATAATGAAAAACTGTTTTTT.

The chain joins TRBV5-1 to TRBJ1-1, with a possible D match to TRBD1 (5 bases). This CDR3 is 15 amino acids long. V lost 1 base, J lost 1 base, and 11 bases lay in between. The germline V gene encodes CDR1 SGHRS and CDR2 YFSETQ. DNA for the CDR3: TGCGCCAGCAGCTTGATTTCGGGGGGGAACACTGAAGCTTTCTTT. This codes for CASSLISGGNTEAFF.

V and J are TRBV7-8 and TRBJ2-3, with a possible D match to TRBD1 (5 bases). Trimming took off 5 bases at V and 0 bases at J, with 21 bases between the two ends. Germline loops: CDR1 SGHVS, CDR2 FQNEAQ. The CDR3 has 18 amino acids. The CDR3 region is CASSQRPNDRTSTDTQYF. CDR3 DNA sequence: TGTGCCAGCAGCCAACGACCGAATGACAGAACTAGCACAGATACGCAGTATTTT.

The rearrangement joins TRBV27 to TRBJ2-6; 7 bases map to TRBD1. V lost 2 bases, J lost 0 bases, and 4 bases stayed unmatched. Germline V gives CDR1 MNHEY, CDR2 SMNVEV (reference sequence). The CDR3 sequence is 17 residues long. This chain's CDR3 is CASSLRQGDSGANVLTF. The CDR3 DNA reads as TGTGCCAGCAGTTTACGACAGGGCGACTCTGGGGCCAACGTCCTGACTTTC.

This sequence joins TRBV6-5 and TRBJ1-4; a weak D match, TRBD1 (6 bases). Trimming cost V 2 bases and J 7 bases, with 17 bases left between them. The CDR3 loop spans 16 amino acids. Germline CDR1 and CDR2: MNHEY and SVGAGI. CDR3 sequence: CASSYELTGVLEKLFF. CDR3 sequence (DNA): TGTGCCAGCAGTTACGAACTGACAGGCGTTCTTGAAAAACTGTTTTTT.

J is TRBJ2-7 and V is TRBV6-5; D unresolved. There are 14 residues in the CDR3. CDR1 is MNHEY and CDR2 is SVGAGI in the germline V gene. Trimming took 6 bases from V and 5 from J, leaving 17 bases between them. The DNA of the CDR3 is TGTGCCAGCAGAGAGAGCCGGCCCCGGGACGAGCAGTACTTC. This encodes CASRESRPRDEQYF.

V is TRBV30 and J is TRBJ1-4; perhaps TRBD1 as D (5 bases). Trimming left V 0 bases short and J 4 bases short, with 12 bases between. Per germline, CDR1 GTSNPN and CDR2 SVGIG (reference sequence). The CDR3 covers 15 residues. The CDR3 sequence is CAWSVTTASNEKLFF. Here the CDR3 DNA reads TGTGCCTGGAGTGTTACGACAGCAAGTAATGAAAAACTGTTTTTT.

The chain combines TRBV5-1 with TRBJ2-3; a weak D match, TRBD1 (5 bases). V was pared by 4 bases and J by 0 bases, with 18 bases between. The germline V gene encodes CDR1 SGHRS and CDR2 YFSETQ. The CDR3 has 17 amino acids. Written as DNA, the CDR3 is TGCGCCAGCAGCCTACACCGCAGGGCGTCGAGCACAGATACGCAGTATTTT. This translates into CASSLHRRASSTDTQYF.

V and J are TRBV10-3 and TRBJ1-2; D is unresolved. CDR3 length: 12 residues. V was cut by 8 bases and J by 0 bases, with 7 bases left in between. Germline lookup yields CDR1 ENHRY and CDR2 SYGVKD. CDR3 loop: CAIAETNYGYTF. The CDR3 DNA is TGTGCCATCGCTGAGACTAACTATGGCTACACCTTC.